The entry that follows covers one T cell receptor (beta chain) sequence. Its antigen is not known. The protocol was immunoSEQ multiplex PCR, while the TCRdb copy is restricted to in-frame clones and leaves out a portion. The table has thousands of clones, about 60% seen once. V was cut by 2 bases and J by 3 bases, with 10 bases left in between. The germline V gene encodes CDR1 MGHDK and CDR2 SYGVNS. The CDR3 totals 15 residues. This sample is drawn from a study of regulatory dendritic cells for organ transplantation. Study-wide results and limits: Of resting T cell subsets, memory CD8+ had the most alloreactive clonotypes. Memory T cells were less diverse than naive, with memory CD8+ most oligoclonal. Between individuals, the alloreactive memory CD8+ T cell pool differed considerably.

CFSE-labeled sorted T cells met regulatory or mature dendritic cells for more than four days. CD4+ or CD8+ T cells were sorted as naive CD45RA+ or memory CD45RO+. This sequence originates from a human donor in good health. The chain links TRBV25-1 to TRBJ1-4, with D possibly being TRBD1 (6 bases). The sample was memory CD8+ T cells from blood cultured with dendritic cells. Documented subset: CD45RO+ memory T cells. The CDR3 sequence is CASSEGGAPNEKLFF. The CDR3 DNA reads TGTGCCAGCAGTGAAGGGGGGGCCCCTAATGAAAAACTGTTTTTT. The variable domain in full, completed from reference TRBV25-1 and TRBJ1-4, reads EADIYQTPRYLVIGTGKKITLECSQTMGHDKMYWYQQDPGMELHLIHYSYGVNSTEKGDLSSESTVSRIRTEHFPLTLESARPSHTSQYLCASSEGGAPNEKLFFGSGTQLSVL.